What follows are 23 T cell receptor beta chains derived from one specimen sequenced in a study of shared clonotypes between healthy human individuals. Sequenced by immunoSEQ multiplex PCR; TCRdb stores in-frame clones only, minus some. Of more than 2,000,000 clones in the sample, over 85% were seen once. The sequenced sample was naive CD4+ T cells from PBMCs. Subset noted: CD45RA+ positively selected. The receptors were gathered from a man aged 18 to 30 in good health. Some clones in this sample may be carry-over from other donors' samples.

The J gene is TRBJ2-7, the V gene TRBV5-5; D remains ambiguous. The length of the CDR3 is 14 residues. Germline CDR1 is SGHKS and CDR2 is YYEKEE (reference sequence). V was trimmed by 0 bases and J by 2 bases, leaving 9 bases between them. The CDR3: CASSLAAATYEQYF. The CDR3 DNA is TGTGCCAGCAGCTTGGCAGCAGCAACCTACGAGCAGTACTTC.

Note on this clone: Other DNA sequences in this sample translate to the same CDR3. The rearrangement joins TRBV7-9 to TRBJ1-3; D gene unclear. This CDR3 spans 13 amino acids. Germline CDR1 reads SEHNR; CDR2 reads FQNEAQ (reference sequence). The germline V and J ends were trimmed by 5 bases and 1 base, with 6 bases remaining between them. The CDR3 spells CASSPGSGNTIYF. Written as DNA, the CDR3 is TGTGCCAGCAGCCCCGGGTCTGGAAACACCATATATTTT.

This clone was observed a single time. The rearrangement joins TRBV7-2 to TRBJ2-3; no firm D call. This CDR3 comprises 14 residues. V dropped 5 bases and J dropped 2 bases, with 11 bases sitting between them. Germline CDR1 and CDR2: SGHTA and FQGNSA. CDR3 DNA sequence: TGTGCCAGCAGCCCTAGTTTCGCCACAGATACGCAGTATTTT. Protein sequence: CASSPSFATDTQYF.

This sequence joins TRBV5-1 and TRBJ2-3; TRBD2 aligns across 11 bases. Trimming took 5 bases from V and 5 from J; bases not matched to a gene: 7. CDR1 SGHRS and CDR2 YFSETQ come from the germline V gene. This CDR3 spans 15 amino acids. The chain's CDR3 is CASSRLAGTIDTQYF. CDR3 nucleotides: TGCGCCAGCAGTAGACTAGCGGGGACAATAGATACGCAGTATTTT.

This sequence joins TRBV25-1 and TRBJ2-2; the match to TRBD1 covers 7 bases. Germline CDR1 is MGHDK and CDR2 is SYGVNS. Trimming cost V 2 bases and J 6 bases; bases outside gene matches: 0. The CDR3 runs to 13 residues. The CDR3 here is CASSETGAGELFF. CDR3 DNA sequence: TGTGCCAGCAGTGAAACAGGGGCCGGGGAGCTGTTTTTT.

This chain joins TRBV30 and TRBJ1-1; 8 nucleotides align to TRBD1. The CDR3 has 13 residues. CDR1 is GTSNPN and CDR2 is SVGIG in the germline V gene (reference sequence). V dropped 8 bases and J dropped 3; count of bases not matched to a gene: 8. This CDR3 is CAGNRGGDTEAFF. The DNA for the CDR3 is TGTGCCGGGAACAGGGGGGGAGACACTGAAGCTTTCTTT.

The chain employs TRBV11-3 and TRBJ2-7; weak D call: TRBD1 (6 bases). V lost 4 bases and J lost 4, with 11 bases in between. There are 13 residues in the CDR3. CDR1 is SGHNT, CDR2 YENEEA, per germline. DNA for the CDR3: TGTGCCAGCAGCTCTGGACAGCAATACGAGCAGTACTTC. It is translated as CASSSGQQYEQYF.

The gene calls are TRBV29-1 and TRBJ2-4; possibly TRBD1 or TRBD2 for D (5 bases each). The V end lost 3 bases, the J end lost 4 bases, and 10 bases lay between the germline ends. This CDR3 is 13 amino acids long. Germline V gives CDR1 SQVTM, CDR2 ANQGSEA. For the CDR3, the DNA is TGCAGCGTTGAGGTGTGGGGGAAAAACATTCAGTACTTC. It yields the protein CSVEVWGKNIQYF.

Here the CDR3 reads CASSLDAGSSGNTIYF. The CDR3 DNA reads TGTGCCAGCAGCTTAGACGCGGGGTCCTCTGGAAACACCATATATTTT. V gene TRBV7-9 combines with J gene TRBJ1-3, with D uncertain. V was pared by 1 base and J by 0 bases, with 10 bases between. The germline CDR1 and CDR2 sequences are SEHNR and FQNEAQ (reference sequence). This CDR3 region has 16 residues.

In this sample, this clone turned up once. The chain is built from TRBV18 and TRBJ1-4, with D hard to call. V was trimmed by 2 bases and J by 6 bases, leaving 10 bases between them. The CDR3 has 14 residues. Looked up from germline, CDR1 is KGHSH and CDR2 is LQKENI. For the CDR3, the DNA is TGTGCCAGCTCACCAGGAGGGAAAGATGAAAAACTGTTTTTT. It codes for CASSPGGKDEKLFF. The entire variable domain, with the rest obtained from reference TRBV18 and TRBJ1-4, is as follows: NAGVMQNPRHLVRRRGQEARLRCSPMKGHSHVYWYRQLPEEGLKFMVYLQKENIIDESGMPKERFSAEFPKEGPSILRIQQVVRGDSAAYFCASSPGGKDEKLFFGSGTQLSVL.

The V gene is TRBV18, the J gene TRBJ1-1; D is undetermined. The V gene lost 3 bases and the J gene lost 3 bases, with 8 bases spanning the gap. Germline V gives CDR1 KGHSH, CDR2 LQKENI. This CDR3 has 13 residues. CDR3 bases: TGTGCCAGCTCACCTGGGAGCCACACTGAAGCTTTCTTT. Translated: CASSPGSHTEAFF. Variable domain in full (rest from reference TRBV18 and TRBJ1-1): NAGVMQNPRHLVRRRGQEARLRCSPMKGHSHVYWYRQLPEEGLKFMVYLQKENIIDESGMPKERFSAEFPKEGPSILRIQQVVRGDSAAYFCASSPGSHTEAFFGQGTRLTVV.

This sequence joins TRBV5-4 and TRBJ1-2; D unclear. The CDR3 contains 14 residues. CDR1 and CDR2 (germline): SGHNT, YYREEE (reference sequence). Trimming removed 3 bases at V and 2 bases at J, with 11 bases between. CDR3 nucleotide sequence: TGTGCCAGCAGCTCGGAACCTGAGAACTATGGCTACACCTTC. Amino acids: CASSSEPENYGYTF. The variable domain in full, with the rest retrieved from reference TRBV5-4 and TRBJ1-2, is ETGVTQSPTHLIKTRGQQVTLRCSSQSGHNTVSWYQQALGQGPQFIFQYYREEENGRGNFPPRFSGLQFPNYSSELNVNALELDDSALYLCASSSEPENYGYTFGSGTRLTVV.

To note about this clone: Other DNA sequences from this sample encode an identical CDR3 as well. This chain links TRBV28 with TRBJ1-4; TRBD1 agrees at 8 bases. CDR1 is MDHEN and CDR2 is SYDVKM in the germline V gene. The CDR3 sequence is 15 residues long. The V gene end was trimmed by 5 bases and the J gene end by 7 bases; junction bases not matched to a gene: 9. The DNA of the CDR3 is TGTGCCAGCAGTCTACCCGGACAGGGAGGTGAAAAACTGTTTTTT. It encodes CASSLPGQGGEKLFF.

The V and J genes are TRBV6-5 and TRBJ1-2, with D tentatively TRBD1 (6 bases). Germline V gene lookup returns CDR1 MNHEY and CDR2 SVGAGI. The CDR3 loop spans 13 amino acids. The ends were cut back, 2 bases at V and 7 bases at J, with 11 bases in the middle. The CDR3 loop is CASSYRRGAGYTF. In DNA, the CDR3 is TGTGCCAGCAGTTACCGCCGGGGGGCTGGCTACACCTTC.

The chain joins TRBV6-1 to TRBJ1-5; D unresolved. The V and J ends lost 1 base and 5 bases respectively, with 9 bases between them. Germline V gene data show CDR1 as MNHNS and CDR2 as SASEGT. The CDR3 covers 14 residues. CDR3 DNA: TGTGCCAGCAGTGAAGAAGGAGTGGATCAGCCCCAGCATTTT. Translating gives CASSEEGVDQPQHF.

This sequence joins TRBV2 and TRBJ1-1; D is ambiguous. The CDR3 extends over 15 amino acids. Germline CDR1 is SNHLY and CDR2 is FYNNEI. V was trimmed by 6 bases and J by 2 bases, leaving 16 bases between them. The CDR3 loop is CASRRSGQLNTEAFF. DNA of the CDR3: TGTGCCAGCAGAAGGTCGGGTCAGTTAAACACTGAAGCTTTCTTT.

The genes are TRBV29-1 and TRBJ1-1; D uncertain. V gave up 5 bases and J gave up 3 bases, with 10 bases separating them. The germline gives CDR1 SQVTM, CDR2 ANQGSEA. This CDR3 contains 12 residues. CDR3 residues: CSVLLRYTEAFF. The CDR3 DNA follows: TGCAGCGTTCTACTCCGGTACACTGAAGCTTTCTTT.

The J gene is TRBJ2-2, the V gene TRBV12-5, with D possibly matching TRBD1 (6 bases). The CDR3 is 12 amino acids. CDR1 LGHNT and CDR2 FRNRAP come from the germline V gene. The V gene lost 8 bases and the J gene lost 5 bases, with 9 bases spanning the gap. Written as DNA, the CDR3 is TGTGCTAGTCAGGGGTGGACCGGGGAGCTGTTTTTT. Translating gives CASQGWTGELFF.

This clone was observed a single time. CDR3: CASSSSLAGKIDEQFF. CDR3 coding DNA: TGCGCCAGCAGCTCTTCGCTAGCGGGAAAGATTGATGAGCAGTTCTTC. The chain links TRBV5-1 to TRBJ2-1; 9 bases are shared with TRBD2. From germline, CDR1 is SGHRS and CDR2 YFSETQ. V was clipped by 3 bases and J by 8 bases; unmatched bases: 12. The CDR3 runs to 16 residues. Looking up the rest from reference TRBV5-1 and TRBJ2-1 gives the full variable domain: KAGVTQTPRYLIKTRGQQVTLSCSPISGHRSVSWYQQTPGQGLQFLFEYFSETQRNKGNFPGRFSGRQFSNSRSEMNVSTLELGDSALYLCASSSSLAGKIDEQFFGPGTRLTVL.

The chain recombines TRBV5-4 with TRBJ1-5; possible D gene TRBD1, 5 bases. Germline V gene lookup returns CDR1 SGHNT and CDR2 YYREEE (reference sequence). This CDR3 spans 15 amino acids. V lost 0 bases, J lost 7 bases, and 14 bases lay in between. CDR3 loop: CASSLDAGRSQPQHF. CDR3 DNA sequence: TGTGCCAGCAGCTTGGATGCAGGGCGTAGCCAGCCCCAGCATTTT.

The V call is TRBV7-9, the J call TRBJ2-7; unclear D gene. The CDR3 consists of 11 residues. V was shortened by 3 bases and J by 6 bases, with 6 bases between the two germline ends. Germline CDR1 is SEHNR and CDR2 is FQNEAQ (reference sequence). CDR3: CASSLMSEQYF. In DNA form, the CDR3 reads TGTGCCAGCAGCTTGATGTCCGAGCAGTACTTC.

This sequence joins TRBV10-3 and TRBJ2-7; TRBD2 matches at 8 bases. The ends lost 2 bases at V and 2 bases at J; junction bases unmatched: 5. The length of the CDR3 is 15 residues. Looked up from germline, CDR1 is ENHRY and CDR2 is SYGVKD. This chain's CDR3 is CAISEPAGGTYEQYF. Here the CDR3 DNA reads TGTGCCATCAGTGAGCCGGCGGGGGGCACCTACGAGCAGTACTTC.

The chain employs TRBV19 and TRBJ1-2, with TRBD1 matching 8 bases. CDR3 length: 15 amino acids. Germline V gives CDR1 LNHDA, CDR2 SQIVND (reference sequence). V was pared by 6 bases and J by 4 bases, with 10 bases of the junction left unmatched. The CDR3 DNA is TGTGCCAGTAGACTCGGACGGGGACAGGTCTATGGCTACACCTTC. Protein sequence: CASRLGRGQVYGYTF.